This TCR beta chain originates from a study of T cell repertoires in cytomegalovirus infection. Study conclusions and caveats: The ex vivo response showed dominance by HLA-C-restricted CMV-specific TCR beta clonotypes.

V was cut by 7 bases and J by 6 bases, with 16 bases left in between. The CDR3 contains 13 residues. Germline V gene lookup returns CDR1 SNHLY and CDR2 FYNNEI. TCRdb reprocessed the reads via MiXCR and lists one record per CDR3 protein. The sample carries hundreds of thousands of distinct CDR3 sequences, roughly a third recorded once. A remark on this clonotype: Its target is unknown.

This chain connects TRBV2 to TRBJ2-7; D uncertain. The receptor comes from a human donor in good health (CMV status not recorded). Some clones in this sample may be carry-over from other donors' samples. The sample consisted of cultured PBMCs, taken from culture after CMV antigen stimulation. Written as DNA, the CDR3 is TGTGCCAGCAAGGGAAGCCGTTTGTCCGAGCAGTACTTC. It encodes CASKGSRLSEQYF.